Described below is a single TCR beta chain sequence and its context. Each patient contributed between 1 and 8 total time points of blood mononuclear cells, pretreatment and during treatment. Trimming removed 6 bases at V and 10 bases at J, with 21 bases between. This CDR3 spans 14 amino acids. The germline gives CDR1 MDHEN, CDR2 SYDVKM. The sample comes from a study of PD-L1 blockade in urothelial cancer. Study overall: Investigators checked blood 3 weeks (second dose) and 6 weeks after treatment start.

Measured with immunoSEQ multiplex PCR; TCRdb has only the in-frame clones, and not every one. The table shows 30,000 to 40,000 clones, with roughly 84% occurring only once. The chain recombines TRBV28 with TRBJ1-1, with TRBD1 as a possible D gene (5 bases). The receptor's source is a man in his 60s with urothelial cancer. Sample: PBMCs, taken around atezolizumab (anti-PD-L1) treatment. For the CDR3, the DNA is TGTGCCAGCAGGACAGAGGTACCAAAATGGGTAGCTTTCTTT. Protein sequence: CASRTEVPKWVAFF.